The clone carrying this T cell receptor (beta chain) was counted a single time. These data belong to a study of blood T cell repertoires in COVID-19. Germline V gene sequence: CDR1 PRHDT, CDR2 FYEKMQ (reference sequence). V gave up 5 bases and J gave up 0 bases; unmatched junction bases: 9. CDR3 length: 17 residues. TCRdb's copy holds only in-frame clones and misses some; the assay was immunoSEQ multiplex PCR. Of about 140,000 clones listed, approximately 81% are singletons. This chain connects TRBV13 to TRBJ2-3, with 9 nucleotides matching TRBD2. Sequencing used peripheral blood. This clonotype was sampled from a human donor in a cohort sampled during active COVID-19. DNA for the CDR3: TGTGCCAGCAGCACCCCCATCCTAGCGGGGAGCACAGATACGCAGTATTTT. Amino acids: CASSTPILAGSTDTQYF. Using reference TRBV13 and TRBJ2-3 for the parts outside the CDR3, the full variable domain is AAGVIQSPRHLIKEKRETATLKCYPIPRHDTVYWYQQGPGQDPQFLISFYEKMQSDKGSIPDRFSAQQFSDYHSELNMSSLELGDSALYFCASSTPILAGSTDTQYFGPGTRLTVL.